The TCR beta chain under discussion was sequenced for a study of breast tumors, draining lymph nodes, adjacent tissues (TCRdb year 2016). At the level of the whole study: Breast cancer patients provided tumor, adjacent nontumor tissue and axillary lymph nodes, and the study compared the TCR beta repertoires across these three sources. In human breast cancer, the study set out to evaluate how tumor, surrounding tissue and draining lymph node repertoires relate to one another and whether T cells may move between these sites.

The table lists this clonotype with many counts. There is no known antigen for this receptor. Nothing much larger sits one base from this clone, and base qualities are not available. The sequencing machine was an Illumina HiSeq 2000. TCR beta chain libraries were generated by multiplex PCR amplification. The amplified TCR beta chain products were analyzed by high-throughput sequencing. Through fastp at Q25 and MiXCR, TCRdb rebuilt clones from the public reads, retaining in-frame beta chains. Each record represents a unique CDR3 protein, reported with the most common genes and DNA among its rows. The sample data list approximately 230,000 distinct CDR3 sequences, and less than 40% of these were observed just once. The ten top clones hold about 3.9% of the sample. Trimming takes 5 bases off V and 5 bases off J; junction bases not matched to a gene: 4. Its CDR3 holds 15 amino acids, cysteine through phenylalanine. Only the CDR3 DNA stays, 45 bases, in frame from base 1. For CDR1 and CDR2, the germline V gene lists SGHNT and YENEEA.

Beyond this particular receptor, the publication reports: The data were considered consistent with the idea that most tumor T cells come from the lymph node and then expand in tumor tissue. Tumors showed preferential V and J gene usage, and their T-cell repertoire diversity fell below that of lymph nodes yet above that of nontumor tissue. The similarity between tumor and nontumor tissue repertoires was significantly greater in luminal-like breast cancer than in basal-like breast cancer. The conclusion that tumor T cells originate in lymph nodes was framed as consistent with a hypothesis rather than directly demonstrated.

Lymph node samples were obtained from the axillary draining lymph nodes of breast cancer patients. In this chain, TRBV11-3 is recombined with TRBJ2-5, with 14 junctional bases fitting TRBD2. The TCR comes from a female donor with breast cancer. Some clones in this sample may be carry-over from other donors' samples. Sequencing was performed on axillary lymph node tissue. The CDR3 reads as follows: CASSPGLAGVETQYF. The DNA sequence is as follows: TGTGCCAGCAGCCCGGGACTAGCGGGGGTGGAGACCCAGTACTTC.